This T cell receptor beta chain is from a study of cytomegalovirus exposure and HLA in healthy donors. Study-level results: Most TCR sequences were rare, but some public TCRs occurred in many donors. Cytomegalovirus status was reportedly diagnosed by the classifier with high sensitivity and specificity. It was approximately 170 TCR beta chains that were listed as cytomegalovirus-associated.

Some clones are missing from TCRdb's copy, which holds only in-frame ones; the method was immunoSEQ multiplex PCR. The sample includes 250,000 to 400,000 clones, roughly 90% of them seen just once. The sample holds a few counts of this clone. Its antigen is unidentified. CDR1 and CDR2 from the germline V gene are SGHAT and FQNNGV. The CDR3 is made up of 13 amino acids. V lost 6 bases, J lost 3 bases, and 5 bases stayed unmatched. Material: PBMCs. The chain carries TRBV11-2 and TRBJ2-7; 7 bases are shared with TRBD1. The sequence was collected from a man younger than 45 in good health and CMV-seronegative. DNA for the CDR3: TGTGCCAGCAGGATGACAGGGAGCTACGAGCAGTACTTC. The encoded protein is CASRMTGSYEQYF.